What follows are 5 T cell receptor beta chains derived from one specimen sequenced in a study of OX40 agonist ivuxolimab in advanced cancers. Generated by immunoSEQ multiplex PCR, the TCRdb table keeps only in-frame clones and is missing some. The sample contains some 70,000 clones, around 93% of which appear only once. The material was CD4+ or CD8+ T cells sorted from blood, obtained in a trial of the OX40 agonist ivuxolimab. These receptors were obtained from an adult with an advanced solid tumor such as melanoma, head and neck, liver or kidney cancer.

The chain links TRBV27 to TRBJ2-1; a weak D match, TRBD1 (6 bases). The CDR3 runs 14 residues. The germline CDR1 and CDR2 sequences are MNHEY and SMNVEV (reference sequence). The V end lost 2 bases, the J end lost 2 bases, and 7 bases lay between the germline ends. CDR3 coding DNA: TGTGCCAGCAGTTTAGGGACAACCTACAATGAGCAGTTCTTC. Encoded protein: CASSLGTTYNEQFF.

V is TRBV30 and J is TRBJ1-2; no clear D. The CDR3 has 12 amino acids. With 8 bases removed from V and 4 bases from J, the gap between germline ends came to 14 bases. Germline CDR1 and CDR2: GTSNPN and SVGIG (reference sequence). As DNA, the CDR3 is TGTGCCCGTTGGGAGGCGAGCTATGGCTACACCTTC. Protein product: CARWEASYGYTF.

J is TRBJ2-1 and V is TRBV7-2, with 8 bases lining up with TRBD2. The CDR3 runs 14 residues. V lost 1 base and J lost 11; bases outside the gene matches: 7. CDR1 is SGHTA, CDR2 FQGNSA, per germline. The CDR3 region is CASSLVGSGIKQFF. CDR3 sequence (DNA): TGTGCCAGCAGCTTAGTGGGTAGCGGGATAAAGCAGTTCTTC.

Worth noting for this clone: The junction differs from germline at one of its ends, possibly a read error. The sample has other DNA sequences that encode this CDR3 too. The rearrangement joins TRBV5-6 to TRBJ1-2; a possible D gene is TRBD1 (6 bases). The CDR3 has 16 amino acids. The germline V gene encodes CDR1 SGHDT and CDR2 YYEEEE. The CDR3 coding sequence is TGTGCCAGCAGCCCCCCTTACTCCGGGACAAATTATGGTTACACCTTC. This gives the protein CASSPPYSGTNYGYTF.

This chain joins TRBV19 and TRBJ1-5; a weak D match, TRBD1 (5 bases). The germline V gene encodes CDR1 LNHDA and CDR2 SQIVND (reference sequence). The CDR3 is 14 residues long. Trimming removed 7 bases from V and 4 bases from J, with 14 bases in between. The CDR3 DNA is TGTGCCAGTACCTTAAAGGGGATTAATCAGCCCCAGCATTTT. This gives the protein CASTLKGINQPQHF.